The text below deals with one TCR beta chain. The target antigen is unknown. These data come from a study of T cells in narcolepsy. Study conclusions and caveats: Autoreactive clone sequences were missing from some blood memory CD4+ repertoires. Autoreactive HCRT-specific and TRIB2-specific clonotypes were marked in same-patient CSF-versus-blood CD4+ comparisons.

Here immunoSEQ multiplex PCR was the method, and the copy in TCRdb shows in-frame clones only, minus some. This table has 25,000 to 30,000 clones, 87% appearing once. V lost 4 bases and J lost 4, with 10 bases in between. CDR1 is SNHLY, CDR2 FYNNEI, per germline. CDR3 length: 13 residues. This receptor was taken from a human donor in good health. This chain connects TRBV2 to TRBJ1-2; D not certain. What was sequenced was memory (CD45RA-) CD4+ T cells from blood. For the CDR3, the DNA is TGTGCCAGCAGTGTGAGAGACACCTATGGCTACACCTTC. Its protein product is CASSVRDTYGYTF.